These 8 T cell receptor beta chains were all obtained from the same sample, sequenced in a study of identical twins. Using its own MiXCR run on the 5' RACE reads, TCRdb lists one record per CDR3 protein. This repertoire shows 700,000 or so distinct CDR3 sequences, less than 25% found once; its top ten account for approximately 4.3%. This sample also belongs to another study, concerning T cells expressing NK-cell markers.

The sample taken for sequencing was PBMCs. Every receptor here comes from a young woman in good health.

This clonotype was found a few times. The J gene is TRBJ2-7, the V gene TRBV7-2; D assignment may be TRBD1 or TRBD2 (5 bases each). Deletions cut 2 bases from V and 5 bases from J, with 13 bases between. CDR3 length equals 14 residues. Germline loops: CDR1 SGHTA, CDR2 FQGNSA. The CDR3 bases are TGTGCCAGCAGCTTAACGCCTAGAGGGGACGAGCAGTACTTC. Translation: CASSLTPRGDEQYF.

This chain connects TRBV12-3 or TRBV12-4 to TRBJ2-6; the match to TRBD1 covers 8 bases. The V segment lost 6 bases and the J segment 1 base; nucleotides outside the gene matches: 8. This CDR3 spans 17 amino acids. CDR3 nucleotides: TGTGCCAGCAGCCGACAGGGGTCGTCGTCTGGGGCCAACGTCCTGACTTTC. Amino acid sequence: CASSRQGSSSGANVLTF.

This clonotype came up many times. The chain couples TRBV20-1 to TRBJ1-3; D is ambiguous. Trimming removed 2 bases from V and 4 bases from J, with 9 bases in between. The germline CDR1 and CDR2 sequences are DFQATT and SNEGSKA (reference sequence). CDR3 length equals 13 residues. The CDR3 DNA sequence: TGCAGTGCTAGATGGGCGCCGGGAAACACCATATATTTT. This translates into CSARWAPGNTIYF.

This clonotype has just a few counts. The chain employs TRBV5-1 and TRBJ2-5; 8 positions match TRBD2. V lost 6 bases and J lost 3; bases outside the gene matches: 7. The germline V gene encodes CDR1 SGHRS and CDR2 YFSETQ. The CDR3 contains 14 residues. CDR3 protein: CASMVGGGKETQYF. CDR3 nucleotide sequence: TGCGCCAGCATGGTTGGCGGGGGGAAAGAGACCCAGTACTTC.

This clonotype has just a few counts. Written as DNA, the CDR3 is TGCAGTGCTAGAGATAGTGGGAGAAGCGGGTATCAAGAGACCCAGTACTTC. Protein sequence: CSARDSGRSGYQETQYF. The V and J genes are TRBV20-1 and TRBJ2-5, with D possibly being TRBD2 (6 bases). This CDR3 is built from 17 residues. V was trimmed by 0 bases and J by 2 bases, leaving 19 bases between them. The germline CDR1 and CDR2 sequences are DFQATT and SNEGSKA (reference sequence).

This chain uses TRBV14 with TRBJ2-1, with 12 bases fitting TRBD2. The V gene's germline CDR1 is SGHDN and CDR2 FVKESK. There are 16 residues in the CDR3. V was pared by 1 base and J by 8 bases, with 6 bases of the junction left unmatched. The CDR3 protein is CASSQVTSGGFDEQFF. CDR3 DNA sequence: TGTGCCAGCAGCCAAGTTACTAGCGGGGGGTTTGATGAGCAGTTCTTC. Full variable domain (missing parts from reference TRBV14 and TRBJ2-1): EAGVTQFPSHSVIEKGQTVTLRCDPISGHDNLYWYRRVMGKEIKFLLHFVKESKQDESGMPNNRFLAERTGGTYSTLKVQPAELEDSGVYFCASSQVTSGGFDEQFFGPGTRLTVL.

J is TRBJ1-1 and V is TRBV15; D ambiguous. V lost 3 bases and J lost 1, with 6 bases in between. This CDR3 has 13 amino acids. Germline CDR1 LNHNV, CDR2 YYDKDF (reference sequence). The CDR3 loop is CATSSLGNTEAFF. In nucleotides, the CDR3 is TGTGCCACCAGCAGTCTAGGGAACACTGAAGCTTTCTTT.

The chain uses TRBV6-5 and TRBJ2-6; 7 nucleotides align to TRBD1. J was trimmed by 2 bases and V by 2 bases; bases with no gene match: 3. Germline V lookup: CDR1 MNHEY, CDR2 SVGAGI. There are 16 residues in the CDR3. The DNA for the CDR3 is TGTGCCAGCAGTTACGGGCAGGGGGCTGGGGCCAACGTCCTGACTTTC. The encoded protein is CASSYGQGAGANVLTF.